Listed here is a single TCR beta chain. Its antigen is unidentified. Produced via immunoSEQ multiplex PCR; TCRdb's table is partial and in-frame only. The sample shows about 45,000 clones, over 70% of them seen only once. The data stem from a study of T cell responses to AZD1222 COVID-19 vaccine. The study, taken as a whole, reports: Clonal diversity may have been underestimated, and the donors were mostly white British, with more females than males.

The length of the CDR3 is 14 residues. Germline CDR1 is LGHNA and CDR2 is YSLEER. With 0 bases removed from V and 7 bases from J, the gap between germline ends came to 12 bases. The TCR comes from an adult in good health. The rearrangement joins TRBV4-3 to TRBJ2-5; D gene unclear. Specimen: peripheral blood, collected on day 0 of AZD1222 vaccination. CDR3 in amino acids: CASSQDISTGTQYF. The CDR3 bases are TGCGCCAGCAGCCAAGACATATCAACGGGGACCCAGTACTTC.